This T cell receptor beta chain was retrieved from a study of blood T cell repertoires in COVID-19. Study-level information: Samples came from the United States, Italy and Spain, spanning acute and convalescent COVID-19. T cells, B-cell-depleted T cells, or PBMCs supplied cDNA or gDNA.

Under the authors' procedure: Scientists estimated how many nucleated cells there were by amplifying reference gene primers. The method was immunoSEQ multiplex PCR; TCRdb's version includes in-frame clones alone and lacks a portion of them. Clone size and V and J calls were adopted from that table, with D and trimming inferred from the DNA. Here the sample spans 150,000 to 200,000 clones, approximately 90% being singletons. The CDR3 extends over 13 amino acids. Trimming took off 6 bases at V and 4 bases at J, with 9 bases between the two ends. Germline V gene lookup returns CDR1 ENHRY and CDR2 SYGVKD.

This clonotype was obtained from a woman between 18 and 29 years old who had recovered from COVID-19. This chain connects TRBV10-3 to TRBJ2-2; tentatively, D is TRBD2 (5 bases). The sample comprised peripheral blood. The CDR3 region is CAIRGRPTGELFF. As DNA, the CDR3 is TGTGCCATCAGGGGGAGACCCACCGGGGAGCTGTTTTTT.